This T cell receptor (beta chain) was recovered during a study of T-cell reconstitution after alpha-beta-depleted transplantation in children. TCRbeta library preparation incorporated unique molecular identifiers. In TCRdb, the PCR reads were re-called with MiXCR into one record per CDR3 protein. The data hold approximately 230,000 distinct CDR3 sequences, with roughly a quarter observed a single time. General study points: Some patients owed their high day-60 TCRbeta diversity to surviving recipient T cells and thymic progenitors. At the one-year point after transplant, T-cell counts and TCRbeta diversity were found to come mostly from T cells that had been newly produced. About two months after transplant, alpha-beta T cells reportedly came from several hundred expanded graft clones.

Comments on this clonotype: The antigen remains undetermined.

Germline CDR1 DFQATT, CDR2 SNEGSKA (reference sequence). The CDR3 contains 15 residues. Trimming took 5 bases from V and 1 from J, leaving 14 bases between them. This TCR was sampled from a female patient aged 2 to 10 who had a stem cell transplant for congenital amegakaryocytic thrombocytopenia, so the T cells may come from the graft donor. J is TRBJ2-2 and V is TRBV20-1; maybe TRBD2 (5 bases). The sequenced sample was PBMCs, mostly from graft donor cells, obtained 360 days after TCRalphabeta/CD19-depleted stem cell transplant. This CDR3 reads CSAAVAGLNTGELFF. DNA for the CDR3: TGCAGTGCTGCCGTGGCGGGTCTGAACACCGGGGAGCTGTTTTTT.